The clone carrying this T cell receptor beta chain was recorded at least ten times. Its target is unknown. A quantitative 5'-RACE method, one with molecular barcodes, was used to make TCR beta libraries. TCRdb analysed the 5' RACE reads with MiXCR anew, one entry per CDR3 protein. The table records under 250,000 distinct CDR3 sequences, approximately 12% of them present only once. This sample was included in a study of CD8 T cells in ankylosing spondylitis. General study results and limits: Seemingly distinctive of ankylosing spondylitis blood was a TCR beta motif formed by eight highly homologous variants. Clones linked to disease were reported to show significant enrichment in matched ankylosing spondylitis synovial fluid. Some motif variants were previously reported in reactive arthritis synovial fluid and blood.

The CDR3 is 14 amino acids. V was shortened by 4 bases and J by 4 bases, with 11 bases between the two germline ends. Material: blood, either unsorted or a sorted T cell fraction (not recorded which). This rearrangement joins TRBV12-3 or TRBV12-4 to TRBJ1-5; D gene uncertain. The origin of this receptor is a male donor with ankylosing spondylitis or in good health (not recorded which). CDR3 in amino acids: CASSWSLENQPQHF. CDR3 nucleotides: TGTGCCAGCAGTTGGAGTCTGGAAAATCAGCCCCAGCATTTT.